One sample yielded the 30 T cell receptor beta chains listed below, sequenced in a study of blood T cell repertoires in COVID-19. The protocol was immunoSEQ multiplex PCR, while the TCRdb copy is restricted to in-frame clones and leaves out a portion. The sample yields 60,000 to 70,000 clones, about 88% seen once. The specimen was PBMCs or T cells enriched from blood (not recorded which). The receptors were gathered from a woman between 40 and 55 years old who had recovered from COVID-19.

The chain has TRBV19 and TRBJ1-5, with 7 positions matching TRBD1. Per germline, CDR1 LNHDA and CDR2 SQIVND (reference sequence). There are 15 residues in the CDR3. With V trimmed by 8 bases and J by 3 bases, 10 bases remained unmatched. This chain's CDR3 is CASQPGQKYNQPQHF. CDR3 in DNA: TGTGCCAGTCAACCGGGACAGAAATACAATCAGCCCCAGCATTTT.

The J gene is TRBJ2-3, the V gene TRBV19, with 8 nucleotides matching TRBD1. The germline V gene has CDR1 LNHDA and CDR2 SQIVND (reference sequence). This CDR3 comprises 13 residues. The V segment lost 7 bases and the J segment 9 bases; nucleotides outside the gene matches: 9. CDR3 region: CASTFQGAPTQYF. CDR3 nucleotide sequence: TGTGCCAGTACTTTTCAGGGGGCCCCAACGCAGTATTTT.

The chain couples TRBV28 to TRBJ2-1, with D possibly matching TRBD2 (6 bases). The length of the CDR3 is 15 residues. In germline, CDR1 is MDHEN, CDR2 SYDVKM. The V end was cut by 2 bases, the J end by 8 bases, with 16 bases between. The CDR3 DNA follows: TGTGCCAGCAGTTTACCCGGGGGTGAAAGGGATGAGCAGTTCTTC. It translates to CASSLPGGERDEQFF.

The chain joins TRBV12-5 to TRBJ1-6; 8 bases fit TRBD1. CDR1 LGHNT and CDR2 FRNRAP come from the germline V gene. The CDR3 consists of 16 residues. The V gene end was trimmed by 1 base and the J gene end by 7 bases; junction bases not matched to a gene: 6. The chain's CDR3 is CASGLGQGAENSPLHF. DNA of the CDR3: TGTGCTAGTGGTTTGGGCCAGGGGGCGGAAAATTCACCCCTCCACTTT.

This clone occurred once. The J gene is TRBJ2-1, the V gene TRBV3-1 (or the pseudogene TRBV3-2); TRBD2 aligns across 15 bases. J lost 7 bases, V lost 4 bases, and 11 bases had no gene match. The germline gives CDR1 LGHDT, CDR2 YNNKEL (reference sequence). The CDR3 is 18 amino acids. The CDR3 nucleotides read TGTGCCAGCAGCCCTGAGACGTGGACTAGCGGGGGGGCAAATGAGCAGTTCTTC. This translates into CASSPETWTSGGANEQFF.

The chain recombines TRBV6-4 with TRBJ2-1; 10 bases match TRBD2. With 6 bases clipped from V and 8 bases from J, the junction kept 10 bases outside the gene matches. Germline V gene lookup returns CDR1 MRHNA and CDR2 SNTAGT. The CDR3 totals 15 residues. CDR3 sequence reads: CASSRLAGSSDEQFF. For the CDR3, the DNA is TGTGCCAGCAGCCGACTAGCGGGCTCTAGCGATGAGCAGTTCTTC.

V and J are TRBV6-5 and TRBJ1-4; D unresolved. CDR3 length equals 16 residues. The V end lost 0 bases, the J end lost 0 bases, and 8 bases lay between the germline ends. Germline lookup yields CDR1 MNHEY and CDR2 SVGAGI. The CDR3 nucleotides read TGTGCCAGCAGTTACTCGGGCGCAGCAACTAATGAAAAACTGTTTTTT. It specifies CASSYSGAATNEKLFF.

This clone was counted only a few times. The genes are TRBV4-1 and TRBJ1-2; D might be TRBD1 (6 bases). V was pared by 5 bases and J by 4 bases, with 20 bases between. Germline V gene lookup returns CDR1 MGHRA and CDR2 YSYEKL. CDR3 length: 16 amino acids. Written as DNA, the CDR3 is TGCGCCAGCAGCGCGAACCCAGCGGGGACAATCTATGGCTACACCTTC. It translates to CASSANPAGTIYGYTF.

The chain carries TRBV11-2 and TRBJ1-2; 8 positions agree with TRBD1. The junction had 14 bases not matched to a gene; V was cut back by 6 bases and J by 8 bases. Germline assignment: CDR1 SGHAT and CDR2 FQNNGV. The CDR3 loop spans 15 amino acids. This CDR3 is CASRLPRGQGRGYTF. In DNA form, the CDR3 reads TGTGCCAGCAGACTTCCAAGAGGACAGGGACGGGGCTACACCTTC. Full variable domain (missing parts from reference TRBV11-2 and TRBJ1-2): EAGVAQSPRYKIIEKRQSVAFWCNPISGHATLYWYQQILGQGPKLLIQFQNNGVVDDSQLPKDRFSAERLKGVDSTLKIQPAKLEDSAVYLCASRLPRGQGRGYTFGSGTRLTVV.

The chain employs TRBV25-1 and TRBJ1-6; D is uncertain. The CDR3 sequence is 12 residues long. The germline V gene has CDR1 MGHDK and CDR2 SYGVNS. V was shortened by 1 base and J by 9 bases, with 4 bases between the two germline ends. This CDR3 reads CASSESSSPLHF. Written as DNA, the CDR3 is TGTGCCAGCAGTGAATCTAGTTCACCCCTCCACTTT.

The V gene is TRBV6-5, the J gene TRBJ2-5, with no clear D. The ends were cut back, 7 bases at V and 3 bases at J, with 15 bases in the middle. The germline V gene has CDR1 MNHEY and CDR2 SVGAGI. The length of the CDR3 is 14 residues. CDR3 loop: CASILSPGEETQYF. CDR3 coding DNA: TGTGCCAGCATCCTGAGTCCCGGAGAAGAGACCCAGTACTTC.

The chain couples TRBV27 to TRBJ1-6; 9 nucleotides match TRBD1. The germline V gene encodes CDR1 MNHEY and CDR2 SMNVEV (reference sequence). Trimming removed 6 bases from V and 7 bases from J; junction bases left unmatched: 13. The CDR3 extends over 17 amino acids. CDR3 protein: CASSKFTLDRGNSPLHF. The DNA of the CDR3 is TGTGCCAGCAGCAAGTTTACCCTCGACAGGGGGAATTCACCCCTCCACTTT.

The chain joins TRBV6-5 to TRBJ1-2; weak D call: TRBD1 (5 bases). This CDR3 has 14 amino acids. From germline, CDR1 is MNHEY and CDR2 SVGAGI. Trimming took off 6 bases at V and 2 bases at J, with 13 bases between the two ends. The CDR3 spells CASSNQGLNYGYTF. CDR3 nucleotides: TGTGCCAGCAGCAACCAGGGACTCAACTATGGCTACACCTTC.

This clone was detected only once. This chain uses TRBV5-1 with TRBJ2-2, with D perhaps TRBD2 (6 bases). Trimming pared 0 bases from V and 7 bases from J, leaving 13 bases between. The CDR3 runs to 15 residues. Per the germline V gene, CDR1 is SGHRS and CDR2 is YFSETQ. CDR3 protein: CASSLAGGRGGELFF. CDR3 DNA: TGCGCCAGCAGCTTGGCCGGGGGAAGGGGCGGGGAGCTGTTTTTT.

This clone was counted only a few times. The V and J genes are TRBV5-6 and TRBJ2-3, with D perhaps matching TRBD2 (6 bases). Trimming shortened V by 0 bases and J by 1 base, and 12 bases separated the two germline ends. Germline V gene lookup returns CDR1 SGHDT and CDR2 YYEEEE. CDR3 length: 16 residues. This CDR3 is CASSLGGGAGTDTQYF. Here the CDR3 DNA reads TGTGCCAGCAGCTTGGGGGGCGGGGCCGGCACAGATACGCAGTATTTT.

The V and J genes are TRBV6-1 and TRBJ2-3, with TRBD2 identical over 10 bases. The CDR3 totals 15 residues. V shed 3 bases and J 1 base; nucleotides not matched to a gene: 1. From germline, CDR1 is MNHNS and CDR2 SASEGT. CDR3 DNA sequence: TGTGCCAGCAGTGATCTAGCGGGGGGCACAGATACGCAGTATTTT. Encoded protein: CASSDLAGGTDTQYF.

The chain combines TRBV5-4 with TRBJ1-6, with TRBD1 matching over 8 bases. This CDR3 is built from 16 residues. J was trimmed by 7 bases and V by 1 base; bases with no gene match: 7. The germline gives CDR1 SGHNT, CDR2 YYREEE (reference sequence). The CDR3 coding sequence is TGTGCCAGCAGCTTGTCGCAGGGGGCGAGAAATTCACCCCTCCACTTT. Protein: CASSLSQGARNSPLHF.

V and J are TRBV7-9 and TRBJ2-7; D gene uncertain. The CDR3 has 12 amino acids. Germline CDR1 SEHNR, CDR2 FQNEAQ (reference sequence). V lost 5 bases and J lost 2, with 7 bases in between. The CDR3 loop reads CASSRVPYEQYF. CDR3 nucleotide sequence: TGTGCCAGCAGCCGGGTCCCCTACGAGCAGTACTTC.

V and J are TRBV5-5 and TRBJ2-3, with TRBD2 identical over 11 bases. The V gene's germline CDR1 is SGHKS and CDR2 YYEKEE (reference sequence). The CDR3 length is 17 residues. Trimming at V came to 3 bases and at J to 2 bases, leaving 8 bases not matched to a gene. The DNA of the CDR3 is TGTGCCAGCAGCTCGCCGACTAGCGGGGAGCTCACAGATACGCAGTATTTT. It yields the protein CASSSPTSGELTDTQYF.

The chain carries TRBV18 and TRBJ2-7; TRBD1 might be the D (6 bases). The CDR3 runs to 15 residues. V dropped 1 base and J dropped 1 base, with 11 bases sitting between them. Germline V gives CDR1 KGHSH, CDR2 LQKENI. CDR3 DNA: TGTGCCAGCTCACCACAAATTGGGACATCCTACGAGCAGTACTTC. Its translation is CASSPQIGTSYEQYF.

CDR3 protein: CASSLAGGRQETQYF. The CDR3 DNA follows: TGTGCCAGCAGCTTAGCGGGGGGGCGGCAAGAGACCCAGTACTTC. The chain links TRBV7-9 to TRBJ2-5; a weak D match, TRBD2 (7 bases). Between the trimmed V and J ends, which lost 0 bases and 2 bases, there was a span of 10 bases. There are 15 residues in the CDR3. Germline V gives CDR1 SEHNR, CDR2 FQNEAQ (reference sequence).

This chain uses TRBV5-4 with TRBJ1-3, with 10 positions matching TRBD1. The CDR3 is 14 residues long. Germline-derived CDR1 and CDR2 are SGHNT and YYREEE (reference sequence). Trimming cost V 4 bases and J 5 bases; bases outside gene matches: 3. For the CDR3, the DNA is TGTGCCAGCAGCATGGGACAGGGGAGAAACACCATATATTTT. It yields the protein CASSMGQGRNTIYF.

The chain uses TRBV23-1 and TRBJ2-1; D possibly corresponds to TRBD1 (6 bases). TRBV23-1 is sorted into the ORF group, with uncertain function. This CDR3 comprises 14 residues. The V gene lost 7 bases and the J gene lost 4 bases, with 14 bases spanning the gap. The CDR3 here is CASTRDTSYNEQFF. The CDR3 DNA sequence: TGCGCCAGCACACGGGACACTTCATACAATGAGCAGTTCTTC.

The chain links TRBV5-5 to TRBJ2-3, with 12 bases that match TRBD2. The germline V gene has CDR1 SGHKS and CDR2 YYEKEE (reference sequence). V gave up 2 bases and J gave up 3 bases; unmatched junction bases: 4. The CDR3 is 16 amino acids. CDR3 region: CASSLETSGGTDTQYF. The DNA of the CDR3 is TGTGCCAGCAGCTTAGAGACTAGCGGGGGAACAGATACGCAGTATTTT.

The CDR3 bases are TGTGCCAGCAGCCAAGATCCCCAGGGTTTGACCCAGTACTTC. It is translated as CASSQDPQGLTQYF. The chain uses TRBV3-1 (or the pseudogene TRBV3-2) and TRBJ2-5; D possibly corresponds to TRBD1 (5 bases). V lost 0 bases to trimming and J lost 7 bases, with 12 bases between them. Germline V gene sequence: CDR1 LGHDT, CDR2 YNNKEL (reference sequence). The CDR3 has 14 residues.

This chain uses TRBV13 with TRBJ2-1, with 8 positions matching TRBD2. The CDR3 runs to 16 residues. The germline CDR1 and CDR2 sequences are PRHDT and FYEKMQ (reference sequence). With 0 bases clipped from V and 5 bases from J, the junction kept 6 bases outside the gene matches. The CDR3 loop is CASSLGRERGNNEQFF. CDR3 DNA: TGTGCCAGCAGCTTAGGCCGTGAGCGGGGGAACAATGAGCAGTTCTTC.

A few counts support this clone. The rearrangement uses TRBV7-8 and TRBJ1-1, with TRBD1 matching 9 bases. The CDR3 contains 15 residues. Losses at the gene ends were 3 bases for V and 4 bases for J; bases not matched to a gene: 6. Germline loops: CDR1 SGHVS, CDR2 FQNEAQ. CDR3 amino acids: CASSFFRDRVTEAFF. As DNA, the CDR3 is TGTGCCAGCAGCTTTTTCCGGGACAGGGTCACTGAAGCTTTCTTT.

V usage is TRBV7-9 and J usage is TRBJ1-1; TRBD1 matches 7 bases. The CDR3 totals 14 residues. CDR1 and CDR2 from the germline V gene are SEHNR and FQNEAQ (reference sequence). J was trimmed by 7 bases and V by 5 bases; bases with no gene match: 10. The CDR3 bases are TGTGCCAGCAGCGCACGGACAGGCGAAGGTGAAGCTTTCTTT. Translating it yields CASSARTGEGEAFF.

The table lists this clone with a few counts. As DNA, the CDR3 is TGTGCCAGCAGTTTCGGGGGGGACACCGGGGAGCTGTTTTTT. It translates to CASSFGGDTGELFF. V and J are TRBV6-4 and TRBJ2-2; 8 bases agree with TRBD2. The CDR3 extends over 14 amino acids. Germline trimming cut 5 bases from V and 3 bases from J; bases unmatched to any gene: 2. Germline V lookup: CDR1 MRHNA, CDR2 SNTAGT.

This clone was counted between two and nine times. The V call is TRBV15, the J call TRBJ1-2; tentative D call: TRBD1 (5 bases). The germline V gene encodes CDR1 LNHNV and CDR2 YYDKDF (reference sequence). The V and J ends lost 0 bases and 6 bases respectively, with 11 bases between them. The CDR3 loop spans 14 amino acids. The CDR3 loop is CATSRDRVNNGYTF. CDR3 coding DNA: TGTGCCACCAGCAGAGACAGGGTCAACAATGGCTACACCTTC.